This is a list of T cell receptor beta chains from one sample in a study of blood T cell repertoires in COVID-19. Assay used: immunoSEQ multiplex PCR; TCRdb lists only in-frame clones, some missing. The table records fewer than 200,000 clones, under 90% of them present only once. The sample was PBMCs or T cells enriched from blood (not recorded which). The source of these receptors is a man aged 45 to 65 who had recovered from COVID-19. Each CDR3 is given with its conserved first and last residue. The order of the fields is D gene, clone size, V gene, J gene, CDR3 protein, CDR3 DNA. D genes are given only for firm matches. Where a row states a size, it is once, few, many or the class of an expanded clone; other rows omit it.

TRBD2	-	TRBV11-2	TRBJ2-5	CASSAGGQETQYF	TGTGCCAGCAGCGCGGGGGGGCAAGAGACCCAGTACTTC
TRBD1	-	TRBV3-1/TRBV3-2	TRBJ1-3	CASSHDRGSGNTIYF	TGTGCCAGCAGCCATGACAGGGGCTCTGGAAACACCATATATTTT
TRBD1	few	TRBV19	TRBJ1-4	CASSITPAGTGRVEKLFF	TGTGCCAGTAGTATCACCCCAGCCGGGACAGGGCGGGTCGAAAAACTGTTTTTT
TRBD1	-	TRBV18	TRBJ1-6	CASSPPDRAHGSPLHF	TGTGCCAGCTCACCACCTGACAGGGCCCACGGTTCACCCCTCCACTTT
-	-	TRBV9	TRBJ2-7	CASSVAGVATPYEQYF	TGTGCCAGCAGCGTAGCAGGGGTGGCTACCCCCTACGAGCAGTACTTC
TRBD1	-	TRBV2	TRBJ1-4	CASSEYRGGRSNEKLFF	TGTGCCAGCAGTGAATATCGAGGGGGCAGGTCTAATGAAAAACTGTTTTTT
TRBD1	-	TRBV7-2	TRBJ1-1	CASSLGQGVNTEAFF	TGTGCCAGCAGCCTGGGACAGGGAGTGAACACTGAAGCTTTCTTT
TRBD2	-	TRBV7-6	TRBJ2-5	CASSLGRGGQETQYF	TGTGCCAGCAGCTTAGGCCGGGGGGGCCAAGAGACCCAGTACTTC
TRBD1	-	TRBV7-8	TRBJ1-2	CASSPRDREWDGYTF	TGTGCCAGCAGCCCCCGGGACAGGGAATGGGATGGCTACACCTTC
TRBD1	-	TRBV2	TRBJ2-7	CASKSSRGGPSYEQYF	TGTGCCAGCAAGTCCTCGCGAGGGGGCCCCTCCTACGAGCAGTACTTC
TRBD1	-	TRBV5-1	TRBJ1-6	CASSFRDRDNSPLHF	TGCGCCAGCAGCTTCCGGGACAGGGACAATTCACCCCTCCACTTT
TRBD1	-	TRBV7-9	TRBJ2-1	CASSSSWTGNVNEQFF	TGTGCCAGCAGCTCTAGCTGGACAGGGAATGTAAATGAGCAGTTCTTC
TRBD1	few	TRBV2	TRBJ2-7	CASGRDRGRETKYF	TGTGCCAGCGGGAGGGACAGGGGGCGCGAGACAAAGTACTTC
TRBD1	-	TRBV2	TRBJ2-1	CASNRGTNEQFF	TGTGCCAGCAACAGGGGTACCAATGAGCAGTTCTTC
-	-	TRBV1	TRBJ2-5	CTSSQVTSGGACETQYF	TGCACCAGCAGCCAAGTCACTAGCGGGGGGGCCTGCGAGACCCAGTACTTC
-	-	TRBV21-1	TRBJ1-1	CASKNKTDRDGEAFF	TGTGCCAGCAAAAACAAGACAGACAGGGATGGAGAAGCTTTCTTT
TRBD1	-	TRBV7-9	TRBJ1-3	CASSRRDSLSGNTIYF	TGTGCCAGCAGCCGGAGGGACAGCCTCTCTGGAAACACCATATATTTT
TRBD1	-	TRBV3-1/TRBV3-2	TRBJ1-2	CASSPQPGQGDLNYGYTF	TGTGCCAGCAGCCCACAGCCGGGACAGGGGGACCTTAACTATGGCTACACCTTC
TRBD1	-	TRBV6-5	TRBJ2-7	CASSFRGGQGPYEQYF	TGTGCCAGCAGTTTCCGAGGGGGACAGGGACCCTACGAGCAGTACTTC
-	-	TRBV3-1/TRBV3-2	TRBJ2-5	CASSQYQGPTVNQETQYF	TGTGCCAGCAGCCAATATCAGGGGCCGACTGTTAACCAAGAGACCCAGTACTTC
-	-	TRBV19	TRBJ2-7	CASTNSQGPSYEQYF	TGTGCCAGTACCAATAGCCAGGGCCCCTCCTACGAGCAGTACTTC
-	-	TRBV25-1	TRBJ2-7	CASGQATYEQYF	TGTGCCAGCGGGCAGGCGACCTACGAGCAGTACTTC
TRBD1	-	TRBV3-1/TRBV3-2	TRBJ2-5	CASSQVRGPIETQYF	TGTGCCAGCAGCCAAGTCAGGGGGCCGATTGAGACCCAGTACTTC
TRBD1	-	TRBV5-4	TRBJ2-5	CASRGTGGQETQYF	TGTGCCAGCAGGGGGACAGGGGGTCAGGAGACCCAGTACTTC
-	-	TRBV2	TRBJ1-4	CASSKRLTNEKLFF	TGTGCCAGCAGCAAAAGACTAACTAATGAAAAACTGTTTTTT
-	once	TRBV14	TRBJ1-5	CASSLGGGNQPQHF	TGTGCCAGCAGCCTGGGGGGGGGCAATCAGCCCCAGCATTTT
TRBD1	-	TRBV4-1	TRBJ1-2	CASSQVARQGAGGYTF	TGCGCCAGCAGCCAAGTAGCGAGACAGGGGGCAGGTGGCTACACCTTC
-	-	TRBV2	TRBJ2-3	CASSLRNTQYF	TGTGCCAGCTCTCTACGCAATACGCAGTATTTT
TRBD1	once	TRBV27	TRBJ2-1	CASSFLTGGKHEQFF	TGTGCCAGCAGTTTCCTCACAGGGGGCAAGCATGAGCAGTTCTTC
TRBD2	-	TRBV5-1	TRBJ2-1	CASSAAGGPQFF	TGCGCCAGCAGCGCTGCGGGGGGGCCTCAGTTCTTC
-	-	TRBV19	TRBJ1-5	CASKRGGWDNQPQHF	TGTGCCAGTAAGAGGGGGGGTTGGGACAATCAGCCCCAGCATTTT
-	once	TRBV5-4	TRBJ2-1	CASSLGQRASYNEQFF	TGTGCCAGCAGCCTTGGACAGAGAGCCTCCTACAATGAGCAGTTCTTC
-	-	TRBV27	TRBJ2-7	CASSLSAAVGVYEQYF	TGTGCCAGCAGTTTATCCGCCGCAGTAGGGGTTTACGAGCAGTACTTC
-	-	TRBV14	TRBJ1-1	CASSLWTVQAFF	TGTGCCAGCAGCCTCTGGACAGTACAAGCTTTCTTT
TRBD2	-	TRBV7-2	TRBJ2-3	CASSVASGGVADTQYF	TGTGCCAGCAGCGTCGCTAGCGGGGGTGTAGCAGATACGCAGTATTTT
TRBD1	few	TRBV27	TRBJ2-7	CASSPGQGIGYEQYF	TGTGCCAGCAGTCCCGGACAGGGTATCGGTTACGAGCAGTACTTC
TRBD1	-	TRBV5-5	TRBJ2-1	CASSRGDRDNEQFF	TGTGCCAGCAGCCGAGGGGACAGGGACAATGAGCAGTTCTTC
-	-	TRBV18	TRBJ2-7	CASSPTGPRPYEQYF	TGTGCCAGCTCACCTACAGGTCCCCGCCCCTACGAGCAGTACTTC
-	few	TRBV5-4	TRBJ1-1	CASSQAGRGNTEAFF	TGTGCCAGCAGCCAAGCAGGGAGGGGGAACACTGAAGCTTTCTTT